Below are 2 T cell receptor beta chains sequenced from a single sample in a study of blood T cell repertoires in COVID-19. The table came from immunoSEQ multiplex PCR; TCRdb's copy has only in-frame clones and leaves some out. The table records some 170,000 clones, 87% of them present only once. Material: peripheral blood. These receptors were collected from a woman between 45 and 65 years old with acute or convalescent COVID-19.

The gene calls are TRBV5-1 and TRBJ1-1; 9 bases line up with TRBD1. The CDR3 spans 13 residues. The V gene's germline CDR1 is SGHRS and CDR2 YFSETQ. V shed 4 bases, J shed 8 bases, and the junction held 6 bases outside the gene matches. CDR3 sequence reads: CASSPSDRGEAFF. The CDR3 region has the DNA TGCGCCAGCAGCCCCTCGGACAGGGGAGAAGCTTTCTTT.

The chain employs TRBV7-9 and TRBJ2-2; the match to TRBD2 covers 13 bases. V dropped 7 bases and J dropped 3; count of bases not matched to a gene: 14. The germline V gene has CDR1 SEHNR and CDR2 FQNEAQ (reference sequence). This CDR3 comprises 19 residues. The CDR3: CASNPARLAGGFYTGELFF. The CDR3, as DNA: TGTGCCAGCAACCCAGCTCGACTAGCGGGAGGATTTTACACCGGGGAGCTGTTTTTT.